Shown below are 23 T cell receptor beta chains from a single sample sequenced in a study of shared clonotypes between healthy human individuals. Assay used: immunoSEQ multiplex PCR; TCRdb lists only in-frame clones, some missing. The sample yields 1.6 million or so clones, roughly 98.5% seen once. Source material: naive CD4+ T cells sorted from blood. Indicated subset: CD45RA+ positively selected. The receptors shown here come from a man aged 30-40 years in good health.

CDR3 in DNA: TGTGCCAGCAACAATCAGGACAGGTCCTACAATGAGCAGTTCTTC. Amino acid sequence: CASNNQDRSYNEQFF. The chain couples TRBV27 to TRBJ2-1, with 7 bases fitting TRBD1. V was clipped by 7 bases and J by 1 base; unmatched bases: 7. The CDR3 is 15 residues long. Germline V CDR1 and CDR2: MNHEY, SMNVEV (reference sequence).

This clone was recorded only once. This sample includes further DNA sequences coding for the same CDR3. This rearrangement joins TRBV5-1 to TRBJ2-3; D unresolved. The V gene lost 0 bases and the J gene lost 2 bases, with 7 bases spanning the gap. This CDR3 contains 14 residues. CDR1 is SGHRS and CDR2 is YFSETQ in the germline V gene. CDR3 nucleotides: TGCGCCAGCAGCTTGGACAGAAACACAGATACGCAGTATTTT. Its protein product is CASSLDRNTDTQYF.

CDR3 in amino acids: CASSLDLADNEQFF. CDR3 DNA sequence: TGCGCCAGCAGCTTGGATCTAGCCGACAATGAGCAGTTCTTC. The rearrangement joins TRBV5-1 to TRBJ2-1, with D perhaps TRBD2 (5 bases). The CDR3 has 14 amino acids. V lost 0 bases and J 5 bases, leaving 9 bases between the germline ends. The germline V gene has CDR1 SGHRS and CDR2 YFSETQ.

About this clone itself: Distinct nucleotide sequences in the sample also encode this CDR3. DNA for the CDR3: TGCGCCAGCAGCTTGGGAGGGGTTTCCTACAATGAGCAGTTCTTC. This codes for CASSLGGVSYNEQFF. This sequence joins TRBV5-1 and TRBJ2-1; D is possibly TRBD1 or TRBD2 (5 bases each). CDR3 length: 15 residues. Germline values: CDR1 SGHRS, CDR2 YFSETQ. Between the trimmed V and J ends, which lost 0 bases and 1 base, there was a span of 8 bases.

This rearrangement joins TRBV18 to TRBJ2-7; D is perhaps TRBD1 or TRBD2 (6 bases each). Germline CDR1 KGHSH, CDR2 LQKENI. Deletions cut 3 bases from V and 2 bases from J, with 17 bases between. The length of the CDR3 is 16 residues. For the CDR3, the DNA is TGTGCCAGCTCACCCCGAGGGGGGAAAGGGGCCTACGAGCAGTACTTC. This encodes CASSPRGGKGAYEQYF.

This CDR3 is CASSIGQGVTNEKLFF. In nucleotides, the CDR3 is TGTGCCAGCAGTATCGGACAGGGTGTAACTAATGAAAAACTGTTTTTT. The gene calls are TRBV28 and TRBJ1-4; 8 nucleotides align to TRBD1. The CDR3 runs to 16 residues. V gave up 5 bases and J gave up 1 base; unmatched junction bases: 6. CDR1 and CDR2 (germline): MDHEN, SYDVKM.

The chain recombines TRBV7-8 with TRBJ2-1, with 9 bases matching TRBD2. The CDR3 runs 16 residues. In germline, CDR1 is SGHVS, CDR2 FQNEAQ. Trimming removed 3 bases from V and 6 bases from J; junction bases left unmatched: 9. CDR3 nucleotides: TGTGCCAGCAGCTTTTATTCGGGACTAGCTCCCAATGAGCAGTTCTTC. This codes for CASSFYSGLAPNEQFF.

The chain uses TRBV10-2 and TRBJ1-2, with a tentative D call TRBD1 (5 bases). The germline V and J ends were trimmed by 8 bases and 4 bases, with 11 bases remaining between them. Germline CDR1 and CDR2: WSHSY and SAAADI. The CDR3 has 12 residues. CDR3 region: CASAQGSYGYTF. In nucleotides, the CDR3 is TGCGCCAGCGCGCAGGGAAGCTATGGCTACACCTTC.

This clone occurred once. This chain uses TRBV14 with TRBJ1-1; no definite D call. V was pared by 2 bases and J by 1 base, with 5 bases between. Per germline, CDR1 SGHDN and CDR2 FVKESK. This CDR3 spans 13 amino acids. The DNA for the CDR3 is TGTGCCAGCAGCCAATACCAGAACACTGAAGCTTTCTTT. Amino acids: CASSQYQNTEAFF.

The genes are TRBV29-1 and TRBJ1-2; D is unclear. Germline assignment: CDR1 SQVTM and CDR2 ANQGSEA. Deletions cut 8 bases from V and 6 bases from J, with 13 bases between. The CDR3 totals 11 residues. The CDR3 loop is CSSVGPHGYTF. In nucleotides, the CDR3 is TGCAGCTCTGTAGGTCCCCATGGCTACACCTTC. The whole variable domain, remainder taken from reference TRBV29-1 and TRBJ1-2, is SAVISQKPSRDICQRGTSLTIQCQVDSQVTMMFWYRQQPGQSLTLIATANQGSEATYESGFVIDKFPISRPNLTFSTLTVSNMSPEDSSIYLCSSVGPHGYTFGSGTRLTVV.

This clone has just one count. This chain links TRBV15 with TRBJ1-2, with D uncertain. Germline loops: CDR1 LNHNV, CDR2 YYDKDF (reference sequence). V was clipped by 5 bases and J by 5 bases, with 9 bases between them. This CDR3 spans 12 amino acids. CDR3 residues: CATSDTGYGYTF. The CDR3 nucleotides are TGTGCCACCAGCGATACCGGGTATGGCTACACCTTC.

The genes are TRBV4-2 and TRBJ2-7, with 12 bases lining up with TRBD2. Germline loops: CDR1 LGHNA, CDR2 YNFKEQ. The CDR3 is 14 amino acids. V lost 4 bases to trimming and J lost 4 bases; unmatched junction nucleotides: 2. The CDR3 sequence is CASSPSGRAYEQYF. CDR3 DNA sequence: TGTGCCAGCAGCCCTAGCGGGAGGGCGTACGAGCAGTACTTC.

The sample holds one count of this clone. The V call is TRBV18, the J call TRBJ1-1; 8 positions match TRBD1. Per germline, CDR1 KGHSH and CDR2 LQKENI. This CDR3 is built from 14 residues. Trimming at V came to 0 bases and at J to 7 bases, leaving 4 bases not matched to a gene. CDR3 in DNA: TGTGCCAGCTCACCACCGGACAGGGCCTATGAAGCTTTCTTT. Residues: CASSPPDRAYEAFF.

This chain joins TRBV29-1 and TRBJ2-7; D may be TRBD2 (5 bases). The CDR3 runs 13 residues. Trimming pared 3 bases from V and 6 bases from J, leaving 15 bases between. In germline, CDR1 is SQVTM, CDR2 ANQGSEA. The CDR3 protein is CSVEELVGSEQYF. DNA of the CDR3: TGCAGCGTTGAGGAATTAGTGGGGAGCGAGCAGTACTTC.

The J gene is TRBJ1-2, the V gene TRBV6-5; D unresolved. Germline CDR1 and CDR2: MNHEY and SVGAGI. This CDR3 spans 15 amino acids. The V and J ends lost 5 bases and 8 bases respectively, with 21 bases between them. The CDR3 region is CASSPSPPTGLGYTF. The CDR3 bases are TGTGCCAGCAGTCCTTCCCCTCCGACGGGTTTGGGCTACACCTTC.

This clone showed up just once. The V and J genes are TRBV6-5 and TRBJ2-2, with D possibly being TRBD2 (5 bases). The ends were cut back, 8 bases at V and 4 bases at J, with 8 bases in the middle. This CDR3 is built from 12 residues. The germline V gene has CDR1 MNHEY and CDR2 SVGAGI. CDR3 loop: CASGESTGELFF. The CDR3 DNA reads TGTGCCAGCGGGGAGAGCACCGGGGAGCTGTTTTTT.

The chain links TRBV11-2 to TRBJ2-1, with a weak D call TRBD1 (6 bases). The CDR3 runs to 12 residues. Germline assignment: CDR1 SGHAT and CDR2 FQNNGV. V was trimmed by 3 bases and J by 7 bases, leaving 7 bases between them. The CDR3 protein is CASSFTGNEQFF. The CDR3 nucleotides read TGTGCCAGCAGCTTCACAGGGAATGAGCAGTTCTTC.

The chain joins TRBV9 to TRBJ1-2; 8 bases line up with TRBD1. The CDR3 has 13 residues. Germline V gene sequence: CDR1 SGDLS, CDR2 YYNGEE. Germline trimming cut 3 bases from V and 6 bases from J; bases unmatched to any gene: 4. The CDR3 DNA is TGTGCCAGCAGCGCAAAACAGGGGGATGGCTACACCTTC. This translates into CASSAKQGDGYTF.

The rearrangement links TRBV4-1 to TRBJ1-1, with a tentative D call TRBD1 (5 bases). From germline, CDR1 is MGHRA and CDR2 YSYEKL. The CDR3 has 14 residues. Deletions cut 4 bases from V and 0 bases from J, with 9 bases between. CDR3 bases: TGCGCCAGCAGCCTCCCAGGGATGAACACTGAAGCTTTCTTT. Translating it yields CASSLPGMNTEAFF.

This clone was seen just once. V usage is TRBV20-1 and J usage is TRBJ1-1; D is ambiguous. Germline V gene sequence: CDR1 DFQATT, CDR2 SNEGSKA (reference sequence). This CDR3 has 10 amino acids. The germline V and J ends were trimmed by 3 bases and 11 bases, with 10 bases remaining between them. This chain's CDR3 is CSASVVVAFF. The CDR3, as DNA: TGCAGTGCTAGTGTGGTTGTGGCTTTCTTT.

Remarks on this clone: Compared with germline, one end of the junction differs, possibly owing to a read error. The chain has TRBV11-1 and TRBJ2-2; D may be TRBD2 (5 bases). Germline CDR1 is SGHAT and CDR2 is FQDESV (reference sequence). The CDR3 totals 15 residues. The CDR3 sequence: CASSLNVWYTGELIF. The CDR3 DNA reads as TGTGCCAGCAGCTTAAATGTCTGGTACACCGGGGAGCTGATTTTT.

CDR3 nucleotides: TGTGCCAGTAGTATACGCAGGAGCAATCAGCCCCAGCATTTT. This gives the protein CASSIRRSNQPQHF. The chain links TRBV19 to TRBJ1-5; no clear D gene. The CDR3 is 14 amino acids. Germline CDR1 and CDR2: LNHDA and SQIVND (reference sequence). V was cut by 2 bases and J by 1 base, with 6 bases left in between.

CDR3 bases: TGTGCCAGCAGTGAAAGGGGCGGGAGACCCTACGAGCAGTACTTC. This gives the protein CASSERGGRPYEQYF. This chain connects TRBV6-1 to TRBJ2-7; 7 bases map to TRBD2. CDR3 length equals 15 residues. Trimming removed 2 bases from V and 2 bases from J; junction bases left unmatched: 6. CDR1 is MNHNS and CDR2 is SASEGT in the germline V gene.